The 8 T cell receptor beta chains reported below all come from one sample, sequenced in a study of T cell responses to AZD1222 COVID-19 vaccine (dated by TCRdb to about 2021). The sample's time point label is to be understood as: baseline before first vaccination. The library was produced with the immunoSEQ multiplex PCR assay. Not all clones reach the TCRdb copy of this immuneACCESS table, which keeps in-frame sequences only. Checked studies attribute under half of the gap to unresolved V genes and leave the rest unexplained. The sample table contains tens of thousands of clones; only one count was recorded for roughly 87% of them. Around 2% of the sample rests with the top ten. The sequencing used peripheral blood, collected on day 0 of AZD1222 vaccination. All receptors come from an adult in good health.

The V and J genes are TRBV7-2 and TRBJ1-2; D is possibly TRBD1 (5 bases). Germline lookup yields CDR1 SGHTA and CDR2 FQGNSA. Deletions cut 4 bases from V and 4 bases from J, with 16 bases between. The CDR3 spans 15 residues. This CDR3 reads CASSSPTGTFYGYTF. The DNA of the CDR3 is TGTGCCAGCAGCTCCCCAACCGGGACCTTCTATGGCTACACCTTC.

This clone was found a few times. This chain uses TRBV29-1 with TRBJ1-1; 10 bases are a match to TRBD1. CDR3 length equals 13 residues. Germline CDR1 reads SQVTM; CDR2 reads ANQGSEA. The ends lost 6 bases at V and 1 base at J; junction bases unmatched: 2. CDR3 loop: CSVRTGGNTEAFF. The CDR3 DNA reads TGCAGCGTCCGGACAGGGGGGAACACTGAAGCTTTCTTT. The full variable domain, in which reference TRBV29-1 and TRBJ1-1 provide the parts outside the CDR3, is SAVISQKPSRDICQRGTSLTIQCQVDSQVTMMFWYRQQPGQSLTLIATANQGSEATYESGFVIDKFPISRPNLTFSTLTVSNMSPEDSSIYLCSVRTGGNTEAFFGQGTRLTVV.

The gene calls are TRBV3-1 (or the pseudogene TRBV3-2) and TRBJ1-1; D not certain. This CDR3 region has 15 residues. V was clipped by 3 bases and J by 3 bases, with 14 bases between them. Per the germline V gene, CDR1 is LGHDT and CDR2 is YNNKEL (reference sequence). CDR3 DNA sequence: TGTGCCAGCAGCCAGCGGAGGAGGGTGGACACTGAAGCTTTCTTT. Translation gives CASSQRRRVDTEAFF.

The CDR3 DNA sequence: TGTGCCAGTAGTATCATCCAGGGTCGAAATTCACCCCTCCACTTT. It codes for CASSIIQGRNSPLHF. J is TRBJ1-6 and V is TRBV19; a possible D gene is TRBD1 (5 bases). CDR1 LNHDA and CDR2 SQIVND come from the germline V gene (reference sequence). The CDR3 is made up of 15 amino acids. Trimming cost V 3 bases and J 7 bases, with 13 bases left between them.

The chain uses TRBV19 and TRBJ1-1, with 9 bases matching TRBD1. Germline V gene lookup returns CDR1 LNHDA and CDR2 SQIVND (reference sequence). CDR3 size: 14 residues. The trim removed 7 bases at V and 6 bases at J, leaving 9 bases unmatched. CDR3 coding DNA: TGTGCCAGTAATACGGGACAGGGCCTATCTGAAGCTTTCTTT. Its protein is CASNTGQGLSEAFF.

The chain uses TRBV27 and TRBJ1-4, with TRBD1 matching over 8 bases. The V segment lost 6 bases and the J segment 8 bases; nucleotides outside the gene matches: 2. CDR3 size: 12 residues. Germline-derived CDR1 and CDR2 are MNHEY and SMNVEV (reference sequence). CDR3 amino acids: CASRDRGEKLFF. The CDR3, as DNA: TGTGCCAGCAGAGACAGGGGAGAAAAACTGTTTTTT.

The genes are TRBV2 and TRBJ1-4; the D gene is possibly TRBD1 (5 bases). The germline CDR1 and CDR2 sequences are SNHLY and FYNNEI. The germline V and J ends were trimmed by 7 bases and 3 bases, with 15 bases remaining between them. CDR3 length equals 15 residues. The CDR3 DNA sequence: TGTGCCAGCATCTTCCAGGGCTCATCTAATGAAAAACTGTTTTTT. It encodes CASIFQGSSNEKLFF. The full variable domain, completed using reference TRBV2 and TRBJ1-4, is EPEVTQTPSHQVTQMGQEVILRCVPISNHLYFYWYRQILGQKVEFLVSFYNNEISEKSEIFDDQFSVERPDGSNFTLKIRSTKLEDSAMYFCASIFQGSSNEKLFFGSGTQLSVL.

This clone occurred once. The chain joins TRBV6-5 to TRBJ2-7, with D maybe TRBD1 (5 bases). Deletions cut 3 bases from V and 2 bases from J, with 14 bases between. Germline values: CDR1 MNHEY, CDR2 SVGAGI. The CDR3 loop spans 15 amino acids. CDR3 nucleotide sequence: TGTGCCAGCAGTTATTCTACCGACAGACCCTACGAGCAGTACTTC. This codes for CASSYSTDRPYEQYF.